These T cell receptor beta chains were read from a single sample in a study of response to subunit inactivated influenza vaccine. A single record per CDR3 protein comes from TCRdb applying MiXCR to the RT-PCR reads. The table has roughly 520,000 distinct CDR3 sequences, 25% seen once. The sequencing used CD4+ T cells sorted from PBMCs, collected 5 days after vaccination. Every receptor here comes from a man aged 50 or older who received an inactivated influenza vaccine. CDR3s include the opening cysteine and the closing phenylalanine or tryptophan. Each record gives: D gene, V gene, CDR3 length, J gene, clone size, CDR3 DNA, CDR3 protein. The D gene is left open where the match is weak. The size of a clone is reported for some rows only, either as once, few or many, or as a class for expanded clones.

D: -
V: TRBV20-1
length: 13
J: TRBJ2-5
size: -
DNA: TGCAGTGCTAGTGGGCCAGGCCAAGAGACCCAGTACTTC
CDR3: CSASGPGQETQYF

D: -
V: TRBV27
length: 13
J: TRBJ1-1
size: -
DNA: TGTGCCAGCAAGGCCATTAGTTGGACTGAAGCTTTCTTT
CDR3: CASKAISWTEAFF

D: TRBD2
V: TRBV10-3
length: 19
J: TRBJ2-7
size: -
DNA: TGTGCCATCAGTGAGTCGATCGTCTTTTCAGCGGCGGGAGCCTACGAGCAGTACTTC
CDR3: CAISESIVFSAAGAYEQYF

D: TRBD2
V: TRBV7-3
length: 13
J: TRBJ2-3
size: -
DNA: TGTGCCACTGCGGGAGGGTCGACAGATACGCAGTATTTT
CDR3: CATAGGSTDTQYF

D: -
V: TRBV29-1
length: 13
J: TRBJ1-1
size: many
DNA: TGCAGCGTCGACAGCCCACGGAACACTGAAGCTTTCTTT
CDR3: CSVDSPRNTEAFF

D: -
V: TRBV12-3/TRBV12-4
length: 13
J: TRBJ2-5
size: many
DNA: TGTGCCAGCAGTTTGAGAGGGCAAGAGACCCAGTACTTC
CDR3: CASSLRGQETQYF

D: TRBD2
V: TRBV4-2
length: 22
J: TRBJ2-3
size: -
DNA: TGTGCCAGCAGCCAAGGCCCCGGGGGCTCGGGACTAGCGGGCAGACGCACAGATACGCAGTATTTT
CDR3: CASSQGPGGSGLAGRRTDTQYF

D: -
V: TRBV5-1
length: 14
J: TRBJ2-3
size: -
DNA: TGCGCCAGCAGAGGGGCGGCGGTTACAGATACGCAGTATTTT
CDR3: CASRGAAVTDTQYF

D: TRBD1
V: TRBV6-2/TRBV6-3
length: 18
J: TRBJ2-6
size: few
DNA: TGTGCCAGCAGCTTAAGACAGGGGGTGAACTATGGGGCCAACGTCCTGACTTTC
CDR3: CASSLRQGVNYGANVLTF

D: -
V: TRBV20-1
length: 13
J: TRBJ1-5
size: -
DNA: TGCAGTGCTGCTCTTGGGCAGTATCAGCCCCAGCATTTT
CDR3: CSAALGQYQPQHF

D: TRBD2
V: TRBV5-5
length: 15
J: TRBJ2-1
size: many
DNA: TGTGCCAGCAATATGGGACTAGCGGCCTACAATGAGCAGTTCTTC
CDR3: CASNMGLAAYNEQFF

D: TRBD1
V: TRBV25-1
length: 16
J: TRBJ2-4
size: -
DNA: TGTGCCAGCAGTGAACGCGGACAGGGCGCCAAAAACATTCAGTACTTC
CDR3: CASSERGQGAKNIQYF

D: -
V: TRBV6-2/TRBV6-3
length: 17
J: TRBJ2-1
size: few
DNA: TGTGCCAGCAGTTACCCCACTAGCCTCCGCTCCTACAATGAGCAGTTCTTC
CDR3: CASSYPTSLRSYNEQFF

D: -
V: TRBV28
length: 18
J: TRBJ1-6
size: few
DNA: TGTGCCAGCAGCACAACTTCAGGGGTGCCCACCTATAATTCACCCCTCCACTTT
CDR3: CASSTTSGVPTYNSPLHF

D: TRBD1
V: TRBV29-1
length: 13
J: TRBJ2-5
size: -
DNA: TGCAGCGTCGGGACAGGGGGTGGGAAGACCCAGTACTTC
CDR3: CSVGTGGGKTQYF

D: TRBD2
V: TRBV29-1
length: 14
J: TRBJ2-1
size: many
DNA: TGCAGCGTTCAGGGACTAGCGGGAGGCAATGAGCAGTTCTTC
CDR3: CSVQGLAGGNEQFF

D: -
V: TRBV29-1
length: 13
J: TRBJ2-5
size: few
DNA: TGCAGCGTTGCGGCAGGGTCGTCGGAGACCCAGTACTTC
CDR3: CSVAAGSSETQYF

D: -
V: TRBV4-3
length: 13
J: TRBJ2-7
size: few
DNA: TGCGCCAGCAGCCCCCAGAGCAGTCACGAGCAGTACTTC
CDR3: CASSPQSSHEQYF

D: -
V: TRBV28
length: 12
J: TRBJ1-5
size: -
DNA: TGTGCCAGCAGTTTAAGGGCCAAGCCCCAGCATTTT
CDR3: CASSLRAKPQHF

D: TRBD2
V: TRBV29-1
length: 16
J: TRBJ2-3
size: few
DNA: TGCAGCGTCTCAATTGGAACTAGCGGGAGGGCGGATACGCAGTATTTT
CDR3: CSVSIGTSGRADTQYF

D: -
V: TRBV5-1
length: 15
J: TRBJ2-5
size: few
DNA: TGCGCCAGCAGCTTGCCGCTAGCCAGCACTGGGACCCAGTACTTC
CDR3: CASSLPLASTGTQYF

D: -
V: TRBV15
length: 12
J: TRBJ2-5
size: -
DNA: TGTGCCACCAGCAGGGGCCAAGAGACCCAGTACTTC
CDR3: CATSRGQETQYF

D: TRBD2
V: TRBV24-1
length: 14
J: TRBJ2-1
size: few
DNA: TGTGCCACCAGTGAATGGGGGGGTGTGAATGAGCAGTTCTTC
CDR3: CATSEWGGVNEQFF

D: -
V: TRBV20-1
length: 13
J: TRBJ2-2
size: few
DNA: TGCAGTGCTAGAGCGGCGAACACCGGGGAGCTGTTTTTT
CDR3: CSARAANTGELFF

D: -
V: TRBV4-2
length: 15
J: TRBJ2-5
size: -
DNA: TGTGCCAGCAGCCAAGGCGGCGCTCACCAAGAGACCCAGTACTTC
CDR3: CASSQGGAHQETQYF

D: TRBD1
V: TRBV11-2
length: 19
J: TRBJ1-1
size: few
DNA: TGTGCCAGCAGCCAACTGGAGGGACAGGGGAGGTTGTTGAACACTGAAGCTTTCTTT
CDR3: CASSQLEGQGRLLNTEAFF

D: -
V: TRBV12-3/TRBV12-4
length: 11
J: TRBJ2-1
size: -
DNA: TGTGCCAGCAGTTACAGGGGGGGGCAGTTCTTC
CDR3: CASSYRGGQFF

D: TRBD1
V: TRBV7-2
length: 14
J: TRBJ2-7
size: few
DNA: TGTGCCAGCAGCGCCCGACAGGGTGGCTACGAGCAGTACTTC
CDR3: CASSARQGGYEQYF

D: TRBD1
V: TRBV20-1
length: 14
J: TRBJ1-4
size: -
DNA: TGCAGTGCTTTTACAGGGGGCGCGGATGAAAAACTGTTTTTT
CDR3: CSAFTGGADEKLFF

D: TRBD2
V: TRBV6-5
length: 17
J: TRBJ2-3
size: few
DNA: TGTGCCAGCAGTTACTCCACTAGCGGGAGGGGTACAGATACGCAGTATTTT
CDR3: CASSYSTSGRGTDTQYF

D: TRBD1
V: TRBV20-1
length: 13
J: TRBJ2-7
size: few
DNA: TGCAGTGCCAGACGGCAGGGGGCCCCCGAGCAGTACTTC
CDR3: CSARRQGAPEQYF

D: TRBD2
V: TRBV29-1
length: 13
J: TRBJ2-7
size: many
DNA: TGCAGCGTTGGACTAGCGGGAGAGAGCGAGCAGTACTTC
CDR3: CSVGLAGESEQYF

D: -
V: TRBV12-3/TRBV12-4
length: 14
J: TRBJ2-2
size: -
DNA: TGTGCCAGCAGTTTCCAGGAGACCACCGGGGAGCTGTTTTTT
CDR3: CASSFQETTGELFF

D: TRBD1
V: TRBV20-1
length: 16
J: TRBJ2-7
size: -
DNA: TGCAGTGCTAGAGGTTCGCCGAGACAGGGGATCCACGAGCAGTACTTC
CDR3: CSARGSPRQGIHEQYF

D: TRBD1
V: TRBV30
length: 13
J: TRBJ1-5
size: once
DNA: TGTGCCTGGAGTGTAGGTGCAGGGGGCGGCCAGCATTTT
CDR3: CAWSVGAGGGQHF

D: -
V: TRBV6-1
length: 15
J: TRBJ2-1
size: -
DNA: TGTGCCAGCAGAAGGACAAGGGACGGGTACAATGAGCAGTTCTTC
CDR3: CASRRTRDGYNEQFF

D: -
V: TRBV7-9
length: 15
J: TRBJ2-7
size: -
DNA: TGTGCCAGCAGCTTAATGGTTCGGGGTTCAGACGAGCAGTACTTC
CDR3: CASSLMVRGSDEQYF